This is a list of T cell receptor beta chains from one sample in a study of cytomegalovirus exposure and HLA in healthy donors. This table comes from immunoSEQ multiplex PCR, and its TCRdb copy is limited to in-frame clones, with some not included. The sample has around 97,000 clones; 60% to 70% are singletons. Sequencing was carried out using PBMCs. All receptors derive from a woman in her 50s in good health and CMV-seronegative. Both conserved end residues are part of each CDR3. Not every row has a clone size; where given, it reads once, few, many or a size class.

V gene,J gene,clone size,CDR3 protein
TRBV5-1,TRBJ2-3,few,CASKSGLAESTDTQYF
TRBV19,TRBJ2-2,few,CASSTGQGFGELFF
TRBV6-1,TRBJ1-5,.,CASSEVVIGAQPQHF
TRBV11-3,TRBJ2-5,.,CASKRLDQETQYF
TRBV2,TRBJ1-2,.,CASRGGTVSGGYTF
TRBV7-9,TRBJ1-3,.,CASSLGQRYGNTIYF
TRBV19,TRBJ2-7,.,CASSKRDRYEQYF
TRBV15,TRBJ2-1,.,CATRRQGRNEQFF
TRBV19,TRBJ2-1,.,CASSEQGMGARNEQFF
TRBV11-2,TRBJ2-7,.,CASSLDAYEQYF
TRBV18,TRBJ2-7,.,CASSSAWGDEQYF
TRBV6-4,TRBJ2-3,few,CASSDPPFAGSPSTDTQYF
TRBV5-1,TRBJ1-5,.,CASSPIPTGGANQPQHF
TRBV11-3,TRBJ2-5,.,CASSLELARETQYF
TRBV18,TRBJ2-3,.,CASSRAGTSGGEGTDTQYF
TRBV7-6,TRBJ1-4,.,CASSLALSTNEKLFF
TRBV6-5,TRBJ1-5,.,CASSATGRNQPQHF
TRBV27,TRBJ2-3,.,CASSLSPGQALTDTQYF
TRBV7-8,TRBJ2-1,.,CASSLFGGGSYNEQFF
TRBV14,TRBJ2-1,.,CASSQWSGSITYNEQFF
TRBV7-7,TRBJ2-2,.,CASSLGERRELFF
TRBV7-9,TRBJ2-2,.,CASSEFGGGVVEELFF
TRBV27,TRBJ2-5,.,CASSPRTGPTQYF
TRBV10-1,TRBJ2-2,few,CASNRGDTGELFF
TRBV30,TRBJ1-5,few,CAWSVAGNQPQHF
TRBV11-1,TRBJ2-3,.,CASSLALAGGPDTQYF
TRBV30,TRBJ1-5,.,CAWSTTGSHQPQHF
TRBV27,TRBJ2-7,.,CASSLFGSYHEQYF
TRBV19,TRBJ1-2,.,CASSIEGVYYGYTF
TRBV29-1,TRBJ2-1,.,CSVGSSTGGEQFF
TRBV29-1,TRBJ2-7,once,CSVEEGQGVDEQYF
TRBV18,TRBJ1-1,.,CASSPTGESLRGTEAFF
TRBV7-9,TRBJ1-4,.,CASSRTGGNEKLFF
TRBV11-3,TRBJ2-7,once,CASSLVSRGTYEQYF
TRBV18,TRBJ1-1,.,CASSPPPTELNTEAFF
TRBV6-6,TRBJ1-3,.,CASSPYQGNGNTIYF
TRBV2,TRBJ2-5,few,CASSRRILETQYF
TRBV10-2,TRBJ1-5,.,CASSSASDRVNQPQHF
TRBV10-2,TRBJ2-7,.,CASRGVSGHSYEQYF
TRBV7-6,TRBJ2-7,.,CASSLELAYEQYF
TRBV7-9,TRBJ2-2,few,CASSLGLAGDVRELFF
TRBV7-2,TRBJ1-6,few,CASGRPGQINSPLHF
TRBV5-5,TRBJ1-5,.,CARQGGNQPQHF
TRBV5-6,TRBJ2-1,few,CASSYLNTGVSSYNEQFF
TRBV7-2,TRBJ1-2,.,CASSLIMGGSDGYTF
TRBV5-6,TRBJ2-5,.,CASSLGDRGILETQYF
TRBV10-3,TRBJ2-1,few,CATLRTGVINEQFF